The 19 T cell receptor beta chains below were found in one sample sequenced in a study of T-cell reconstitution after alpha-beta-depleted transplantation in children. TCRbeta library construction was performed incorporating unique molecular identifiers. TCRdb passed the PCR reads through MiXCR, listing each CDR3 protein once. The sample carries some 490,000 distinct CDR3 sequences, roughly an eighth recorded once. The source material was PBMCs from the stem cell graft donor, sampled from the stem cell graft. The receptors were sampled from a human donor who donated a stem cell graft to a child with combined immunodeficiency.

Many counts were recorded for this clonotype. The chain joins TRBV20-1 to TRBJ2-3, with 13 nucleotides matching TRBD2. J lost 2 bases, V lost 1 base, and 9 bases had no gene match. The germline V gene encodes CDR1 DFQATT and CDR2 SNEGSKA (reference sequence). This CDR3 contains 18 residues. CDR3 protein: CSARGLATSGGPTDTQYF. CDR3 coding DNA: TGCAGTGCTAGAGGCCTCGCGACTAGCGGGGGGCCCACAGATACGCAGTATTTT.

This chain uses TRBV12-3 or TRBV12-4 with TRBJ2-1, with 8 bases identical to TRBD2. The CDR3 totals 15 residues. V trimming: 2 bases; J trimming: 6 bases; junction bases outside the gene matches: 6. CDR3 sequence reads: CASSLSGLAGNEQFF. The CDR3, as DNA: TGTGCCAGCAGTTTATCGGGGCTAGCGGGCAATGAGCAGTTCTTC.

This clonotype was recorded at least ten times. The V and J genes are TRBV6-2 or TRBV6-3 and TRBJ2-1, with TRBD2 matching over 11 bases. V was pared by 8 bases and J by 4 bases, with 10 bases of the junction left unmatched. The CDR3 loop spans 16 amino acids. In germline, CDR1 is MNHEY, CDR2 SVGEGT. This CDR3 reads CASGSYGTSGYNEQFF. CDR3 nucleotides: TGTGCCAGCGGATCATATGGGACTAGCGGTTACAATGAGCAGTTCTTC.

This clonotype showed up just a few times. The CDR3 loop reads CASSKGLAGTGELFF. The CDR3 region has the DNA TGTGCCAGCAGCAAGGGACTAGCGGGCACCGGGGAGCTGTTTTTT. This rearrangement joins TRBV7-2 to TRBJ2-2, with TRBD2 matching over 12 bases. J was trimmed by 4 bases and V by 5 bases; bases with no gene match: 2. This CDR3 contains 15 residues. Germline CDR1 SGHTA, CDR2 FQGNSA.

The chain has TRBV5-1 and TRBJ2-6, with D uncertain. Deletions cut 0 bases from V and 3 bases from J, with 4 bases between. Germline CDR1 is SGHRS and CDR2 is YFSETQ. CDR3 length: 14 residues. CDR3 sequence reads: CASSLANGANVLTF. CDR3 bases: TGCGCCAGCAGCTTGGCCAATGGGGCCAACGTCCTGACTTTC. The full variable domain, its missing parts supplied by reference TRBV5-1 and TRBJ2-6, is KAGVTQTPRYLIKTRGQQVTLSCSPISGHRSVSWYQQTPGQGLQFLFEYFSETQRNKGNFPGRFSGRQFSNSRSEMNVSTLELGDSALYLCASSLANGANVLTFGAGSRLTVL.

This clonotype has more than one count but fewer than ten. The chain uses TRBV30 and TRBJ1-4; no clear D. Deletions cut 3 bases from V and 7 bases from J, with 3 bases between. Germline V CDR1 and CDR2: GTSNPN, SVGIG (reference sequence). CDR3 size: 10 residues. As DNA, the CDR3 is TGTGCCTGGAGAGCTGAAAAACTGTTTTTT. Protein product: CAWRAEKLFF. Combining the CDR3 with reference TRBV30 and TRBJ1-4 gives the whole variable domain SQTIHQWPATLVQPVGSPLSLECTVEGTSNPNLYWYRQAAGRGLQLLFYSVGIGQISSEVPQNLSASRPQDRQFILSSKKLLLSDSGFYLCAWRAEKLFFGSGTQLSVL.

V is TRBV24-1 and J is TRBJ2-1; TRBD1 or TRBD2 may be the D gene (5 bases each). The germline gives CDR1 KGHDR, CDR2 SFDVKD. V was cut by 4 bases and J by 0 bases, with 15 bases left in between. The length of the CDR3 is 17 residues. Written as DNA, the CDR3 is TGTGCCACCAGTGACCAGGGACGCGAGAGCTCCTACAATGAGCAGTTCTTC. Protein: CATSDQGRESSYNEQFF.

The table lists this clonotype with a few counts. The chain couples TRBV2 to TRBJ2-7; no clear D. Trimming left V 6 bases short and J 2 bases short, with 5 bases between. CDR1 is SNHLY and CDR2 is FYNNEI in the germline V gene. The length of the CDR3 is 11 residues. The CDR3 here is CASRETYEQYF. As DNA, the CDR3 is TGTGCCAGCAGGGAAACCTACGAGCAGTACTTC.

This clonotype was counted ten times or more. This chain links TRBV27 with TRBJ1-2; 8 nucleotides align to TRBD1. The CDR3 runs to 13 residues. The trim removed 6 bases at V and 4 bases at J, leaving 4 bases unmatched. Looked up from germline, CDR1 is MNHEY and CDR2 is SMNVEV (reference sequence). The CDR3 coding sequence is TGTGCCAGCAGCAAAGACAGGGGCTATGGCTACACCTTC. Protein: CASSKDRGYGYTF.

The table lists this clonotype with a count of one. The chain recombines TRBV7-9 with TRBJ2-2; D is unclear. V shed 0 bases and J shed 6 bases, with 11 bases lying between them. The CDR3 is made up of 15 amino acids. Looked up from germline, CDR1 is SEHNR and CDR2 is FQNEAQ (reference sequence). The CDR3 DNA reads TGTGCCAGCAGCTTAGCGCGGCGGTCGCCCGGGGAGCTGTTTTTT. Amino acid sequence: CASSLARRSPGELFF. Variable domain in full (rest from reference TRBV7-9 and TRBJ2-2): DTGVSQNPRHKITKRGQNVTFRCDPISEHNRLYWYRQTLGQGPEFLTYFQNEAQLEKSRLLSDRFSAERPKGSFSTLEIQRTEQGDSAMYLCASSLARRSPGELFFGEGSRLTVL.

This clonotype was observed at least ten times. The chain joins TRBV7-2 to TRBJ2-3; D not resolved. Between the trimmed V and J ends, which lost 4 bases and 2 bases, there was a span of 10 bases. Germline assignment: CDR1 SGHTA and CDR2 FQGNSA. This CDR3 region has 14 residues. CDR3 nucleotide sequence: TGTGCCAGCAGCTCCCGGTCGTACACAGATACGCAGTATTTT. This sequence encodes CASSSRSYTDTQYF.

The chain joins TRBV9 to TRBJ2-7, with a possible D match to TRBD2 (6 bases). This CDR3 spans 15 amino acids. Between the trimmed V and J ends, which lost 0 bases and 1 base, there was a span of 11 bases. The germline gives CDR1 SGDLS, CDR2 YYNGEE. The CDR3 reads CASSVESGRSYEQYF. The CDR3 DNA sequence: TGTGCCAGCAGCGTAGAAAGCGGGCGTTCCTACGAGCAGTACTTC. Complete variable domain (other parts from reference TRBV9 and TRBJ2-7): DSGVTQTPKHLITATGQRVTLRCSPRSGDLSVYWYQQSLDQGLQFLIQYYNGEERAKGNILERFSAQQFPDLHSELNLSSLELGDSALYFCASSVESGRSYEQYFGPGTRLTVT.

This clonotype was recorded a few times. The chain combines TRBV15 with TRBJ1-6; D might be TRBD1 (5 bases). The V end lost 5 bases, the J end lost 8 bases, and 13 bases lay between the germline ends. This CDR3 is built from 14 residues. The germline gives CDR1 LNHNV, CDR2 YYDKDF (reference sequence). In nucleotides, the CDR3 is TGTGCCACCAGCCAGGGCCTACTATATTCACCCCTCCACTTT. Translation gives CATSQGLLYSPLHF.

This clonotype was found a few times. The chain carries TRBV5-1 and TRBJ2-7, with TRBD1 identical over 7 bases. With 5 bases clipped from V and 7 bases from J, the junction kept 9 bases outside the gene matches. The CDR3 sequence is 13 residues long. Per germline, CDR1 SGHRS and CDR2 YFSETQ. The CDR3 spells CASRRTGALEQYF. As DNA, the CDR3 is TGCGCCAGCAGGAGGACAGGAGCCCTGGAGCAGTACTTC. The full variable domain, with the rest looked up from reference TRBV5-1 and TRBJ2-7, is KAGVTQTPRYLIKTRGQQVTLSCSPISGHRSVSWYQQTPGQGLQFLFEYFSETQRNKGNFPGRFSGRQFSNSRSEMNVSTLELGDSALYLCASRRTGALEQYFGPGTRLTVT.

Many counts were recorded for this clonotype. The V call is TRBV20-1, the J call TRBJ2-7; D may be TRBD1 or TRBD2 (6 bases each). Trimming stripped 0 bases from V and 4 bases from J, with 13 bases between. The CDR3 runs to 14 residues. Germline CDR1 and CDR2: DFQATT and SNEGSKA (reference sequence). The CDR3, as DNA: TGCAGTGCTAGAGATATGGGGGGCTGGTACGAGCAGTACTTC. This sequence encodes CSARDMGGWYEQYF.

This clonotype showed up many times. CDR3 DNA sequence: TGTGCCAGCAGCTTTGGGGCTCGCTACGAGCAGTACTTC. Its protein product is CASSFGARYEQYF. The V gene is TRBV13, the J gene TRBJ2-7; TRBD1 is a possible D gene (5 bases). This CDR3 region has 13 residues. Germline CDR1 is PRHDT and CDR2 is FYEKMQ (reference sequence). V lost 3 bases to trimming and J lost 3 bases, with 9 bases between them.

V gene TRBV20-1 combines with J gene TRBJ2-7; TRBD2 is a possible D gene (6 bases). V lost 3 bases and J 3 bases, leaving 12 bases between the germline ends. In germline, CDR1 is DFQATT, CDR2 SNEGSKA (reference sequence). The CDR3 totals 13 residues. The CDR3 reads CSARRAGLYEQYF. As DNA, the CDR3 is TGCAGTGCTAGGAGGGCGGGACTCTACGAGCAGTACTTC.

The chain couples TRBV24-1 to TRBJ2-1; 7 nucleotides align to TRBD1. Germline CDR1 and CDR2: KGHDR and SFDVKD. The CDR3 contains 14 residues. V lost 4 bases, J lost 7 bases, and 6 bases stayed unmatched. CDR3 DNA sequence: TGTGCCACCAGTGACCTCTCGACAGGGAATGAGCAGTTCTTC. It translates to CATSDLSTGNEQFF.

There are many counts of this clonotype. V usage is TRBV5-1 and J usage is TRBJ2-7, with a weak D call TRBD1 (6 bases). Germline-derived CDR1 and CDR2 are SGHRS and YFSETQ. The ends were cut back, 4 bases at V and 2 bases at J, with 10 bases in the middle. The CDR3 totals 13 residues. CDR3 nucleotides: TGCGCCAGCAGCCCCGGGACAACCTACGAGCAGTACTTC. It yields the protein CASSPGTTYEQYF.